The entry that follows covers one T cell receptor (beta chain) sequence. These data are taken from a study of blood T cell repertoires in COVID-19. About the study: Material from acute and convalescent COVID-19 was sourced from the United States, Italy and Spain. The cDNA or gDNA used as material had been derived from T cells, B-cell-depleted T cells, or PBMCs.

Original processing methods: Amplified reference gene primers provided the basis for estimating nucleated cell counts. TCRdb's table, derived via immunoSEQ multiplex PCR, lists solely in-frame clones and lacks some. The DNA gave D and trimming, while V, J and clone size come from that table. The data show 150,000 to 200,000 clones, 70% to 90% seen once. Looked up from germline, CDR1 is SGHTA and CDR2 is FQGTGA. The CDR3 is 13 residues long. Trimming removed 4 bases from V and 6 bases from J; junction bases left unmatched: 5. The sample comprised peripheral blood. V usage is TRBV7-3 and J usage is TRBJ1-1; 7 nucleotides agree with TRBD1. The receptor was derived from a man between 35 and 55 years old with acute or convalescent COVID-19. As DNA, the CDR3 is TGTGCCAGCAGCTCTCGACAGGGAGCTGAAGCTTTCTTT. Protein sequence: CASSSRQGAEAFF.